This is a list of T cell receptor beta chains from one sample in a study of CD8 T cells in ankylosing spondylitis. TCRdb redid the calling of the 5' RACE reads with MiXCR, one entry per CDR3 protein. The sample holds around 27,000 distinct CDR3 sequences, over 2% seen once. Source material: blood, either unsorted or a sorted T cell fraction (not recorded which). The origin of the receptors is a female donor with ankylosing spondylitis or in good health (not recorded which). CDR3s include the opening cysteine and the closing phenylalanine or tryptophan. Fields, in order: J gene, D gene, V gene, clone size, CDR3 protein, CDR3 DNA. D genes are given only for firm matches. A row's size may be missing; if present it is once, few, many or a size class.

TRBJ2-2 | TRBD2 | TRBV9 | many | CASSVDAERGQLTGELFF | TGTGCCAGCAGCGTAGATGCTGAGCGGGGCCAACTCACCGGGGAGCTGTTTTTT
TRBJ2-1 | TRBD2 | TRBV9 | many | CASSVDGSGRPLGSYNEQFF | TGTGCCAGCAGCGTAGATGGTAGCGGGAGGCCTTTGGGGTCCTACAATGAGCAGTTCTTC
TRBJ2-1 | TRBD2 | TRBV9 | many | CASSAILAGGPSEQFF | TGTGCCAGCAGCGCTATACTAGCGGGGGGGCCAAGTGAGCAGTTCTTC
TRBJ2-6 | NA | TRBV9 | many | CASSALKASGANVLTF | TGTGCCAGCAGCGCTTTGAAGGCCTCTGGGGCCAACGTCCTGACTTTC
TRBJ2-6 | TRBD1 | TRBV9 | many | CASSYQGAAGANVLTF | TGTGCCAGCAGCTATCAGGGGGCGGCTGGGGCCAACGTCCTGACTTTC
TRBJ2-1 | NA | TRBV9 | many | CASSPGGSSYNEQFF | TGTGCCAGTTCCCCCGGGGGCAGCTCCTACAATGAGCAGTTCTTC
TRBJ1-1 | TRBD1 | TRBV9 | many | CASSSPTGRSYHTFF | TGTGCCAGCAGCTCCCCGACAGGGCGTTCGTATCATACTTTCTTT
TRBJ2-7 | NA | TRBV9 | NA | CASSVAQGGEQYF | TGTGCCAGCAGCGTAGCCCAGGGGGGAGAGCAGTACTTC
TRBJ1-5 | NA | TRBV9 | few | CAISVLASTDTQHF | TGTGCCATCAGCGTACTAGCCAGCACAGATACGCAGCATTTT
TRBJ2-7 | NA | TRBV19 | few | CASSIAGISYEQYF | TGTGCCAGTAGTATTGCGGGAATCTCCTACGAGCAGTACTTC
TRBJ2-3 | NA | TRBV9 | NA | CATTPAPNKDTQYF | TGTGCCACTACCCCGGCCCCTAACAAAGATACGCAGTATTTT
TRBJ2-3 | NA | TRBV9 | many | CASSVDVVGGGADTQYF | TGTGCGAGCAGCGTAGATGTGGTGGGAGGAGGTGCAGATACGCAGTATTTT
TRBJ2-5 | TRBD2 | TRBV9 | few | CASSLRSGTTPETQYF | TGTGCCAGCAGCCTTCGTAGCGGGACTACTCCAGAGACCCAGTACTTC
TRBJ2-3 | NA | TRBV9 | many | CASSPRGEDTQYF | TGTGCCAGCAGCCCCCGGGGCGAAGATACGCAGTATTTT
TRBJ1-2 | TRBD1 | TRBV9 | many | CASSAGQGPYYGYTF | TGTGCCAGCAGCGCTGGACAGGGACCCTACTATGGCTACACCTTC
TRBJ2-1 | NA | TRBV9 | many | CASSVGWGQGNEQFF | TGTGCCAGCAGCGTCGGATGGGGGCAGGGTAATGAGCAGTTCTTC
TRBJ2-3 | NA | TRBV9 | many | CASSPRWERSTDTQYF | TGTGCCAGCAGCCCCCGGTGGGAGCGGTCCACAGATACGCAGTATTTT
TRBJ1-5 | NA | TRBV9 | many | CASSASLQAQPQHF | TGTGCCAGCAGCGCTTCCCTCCAGGCCCAGCCCCAGCATTTT
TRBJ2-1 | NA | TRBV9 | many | CASSVVRDAHNEQFF | TGTGCCAGCAGCGTAGTCAGGGACGCCCACAATGAGCAGTTCTTC
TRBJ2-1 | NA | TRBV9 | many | CASSASASYEQFF | TGTGCCAGCAGCGCCTCGGCTAGCTATGAGCAGTTCTTC
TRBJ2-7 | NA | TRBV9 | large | CASSVEEGAQNEQYF | TGTGCCAGCAGCGTAGAGGAGGGGGCGCAGAACGAGCAGTACTTC
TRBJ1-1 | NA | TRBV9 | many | CASSVADRRGVEAFF | TGTGCCAGCAGCGTTGCCGACAGAAGGGGGGTTGAAGCTTTCTTT